This T cell receptor (beta chain) was recorded in a study of breast tumors, draining lymph nodes, adjacent tissues. Comment on this clonotype: Its target is not known.

V was pared by 2 bases and J by 4 bases, with 9 bases between. CDR1 and CDR2 from the germline V gene are SGHKS and YYEKEE (reference sequence). This CDR3 is 14 amino acids long. MiXCR, run by TCRdb on the multiplex PCR reads, gives a single entry per CDR3 protein. The sample includes 170,000 or so distinct CDR3 sequences, roughly a third of them seen just once. The lymph nodes were axillary draining lymph nodes from breast cancer patients. Study results and limitations: Tumors had less TCR diversity than lymph nodes, more than nontumor tissue. Data fit most tumor T cells coming from lymph node, expanding in tumor. The lymph node origin of tumor T cells was framed as consistent with a hypothesis, not demonstrated.

The chain couples TRBV5-5 to TRBJ1-4; D is undetermined. The source material was axillary lymph node tissue. The receptor comes from a female donor with breast cancer. Some clones in this sample may be carry-over from other donors' samples. CDR3 DNA sequence: TGTGCCAGCAGCTTATTAGGAGATAATGAAAAACTGTTTTTT. The encoded protein is CASSLLGDNEKLFF.